This paragraph covers one T cell receptor beta chain sequence. What it binds is unknown. Germline V gene sequence: CDR1 MNHEY, CDR2 SMNVEV (reference sequence). V lost 2 bases and J lost 5, with 10 bases in between. The CDR3 loop spans 14 amino acids. This table comes from immunoSEQ multiplex PCR, and its TCRdb copy is limited to in-frame clones, with some not included. In the table there are about 25,000 clones, just over 85% of which are singletons. The data originate from a study of OX40 agonist ivuxolimab in advanced cancers. Overall study context: With a range of roughly 20 to 80, age averaged approximately 55 years, and around 83% were male.

Study findings and constraints: On average, CD8+ T cells showed a greater number of expanded clones than CD4+.

The sequences come from CD4+ or CD8+ T cells sorted from blood, collected in a trial of the OX40 agonist ivuxolimab. This chain joins TRBV27 and TRBJ2-1, with D hard to call. The clonotype was recovered from an adult with an advanced solid tumor such as melanoma, head and neck, liver or kidney cancer. The CDR3 reads CASSLGRSHNEQFF. CDR3 in DNA: TGTGCCAGCAGTTTAGGGCGGAGTCACAATGAGCAGTTCTTC.